The 8 T cell receptor beta chains below come from one sample, sequenced in a study of blood T cell repertoires in COVID-19. This table comes from immunoSEQ multiplex PCR, and its TCRdb copy is limited to in-frame clones, with some not included. Counted here are some 170,000 clones, 87% occurring once; the ten biggest clones make up about 1.2%. Sequencing input: PBMCs or T cells enriched from blood (not recorded which). These receptors all come from a human donor with acute COVID-19. The donor label of this sample is uncertain.

The genes are TRBV7-9 and TRBJ1-2, with D possibly TRBD1 on 6 matching bases. The CDR3 is 16 amino acids. Germline CDR1 and CDR2: SEHNR and FQNEAQ (reference sequence). The V gene lost 1 base and the J gene lost 4 bases, with 16 bases spanning the gap. The CDR3 spells CASSLVGQGSSYGYTF. CDR3 nucleotide sequence: TGTGCCAGCAGCTTAGTCGGGCAGGGGAGCAGCTATGGCTACACCTTC. The whole variable domain, filled in from reference TRBV7-9 and TRBJ1-2, reads DTGVSQNPRHKITKRGQNVTFRCDPISEHNRLYWYRQTLGQGPEFLTYFQNEAQLEKSRLLSDRFSAERPKGSFSTLEIQRTEQGDSAMYLCASSLVGQGSSYGYTFGSGTRLTVV.

The V call is TRBV9, the J call TRBJ2-3, with D tentatively TRBD2 (5 bases). V lost 2 bases and J 4 bases, leaving 20 bases between the germline ends. The germline CDR1 and CDR2 sequences are SGDLS and YYNGEE. The CDR3 length is 17 residues. CDR3 sequence: CASSVFMGSAGADTQYF. The DNA of the CDR3 is TGTGCCAGCAGCGTTTTTATGGGGAGTGCGGGTGCAGATACGCAGTATTTT.

CDR3 nucleotides: TGTGCCAGCAGCGTAGGGAGGCAGGGGGGAACCTACAATGAGCAGTTCTTC. Its protein product is CASSVGRQGGTYNEQFF. The rearrangement uses TRBV9 and TRBJ2-1; D is possibly TRBD1 (7 bases). The CDR3 has 17 residues. Germline CDR1 and CDR2: SGDLS and YYNGEE. Deletions cut 0 bases from V and 2 bases from J, with 15 bases between. Complete variable domain (other parts from reference TRBV9 and TRBJ2-1): DSGVTQTPKHLITATGQRVTLRCSPRSGDLSVYWYQQSLDQGLQFLIQYYNGEERAKGNILERFSAQQFPDLHSELNLSSLELGDSALYFCASSVGRQGGTYNEQFFGPGTRLTVL.

The J gene is TRBJ2-4, the V gene TRBV6-4; a weak D match, TRBD2 (6 bases). This CDR3 is 17 amino acids long. V lost 2 bases to trimming and J lost 0 bases, with 14 bases between them. CDR1 and CDR2 (germline): MRHNA, SNTAGT. The CDR3 DNA sequence: TGTGCCAGCAGTGACGACTCGCTAGCGAGAGCCAAAAACATTCAGTACTTC. Protein product: CASSDDSLARAKNIQYF.

The genes are TRBV4-1 and TRBJ2-4, with 9 bases that match TRBD2. Germline-derived CDR1 and CDR2 are MGHRA and YSYEKL. V dropped 4 bases and J dropped 5; count of bases not matched to a gene: 12. This CDR3 has 17 amino acids. The CDR3 protein is CASSRGVASGAQNIQYF. The CDR3 nucleotides are TGCGCCAGCAGCCGGGGGGTGGCTAGCGGGGCACAAAACATTCAGTACTTC.

The chain joins TRBV6-5 to TRBJ1-5, with 7 bases aligning to TRBD1. J was trimmed by 4 bases and V by 2 bases; bases with no gene match: 5. This CDR3 has 15 amino acids. Germline V gives CDR1 MNHEY, CDR2 SVGAGI. The CDR3 DNA is TGTGCCAGCAGTTACGTCCAGGGGGAGAATCAGCCCCAGCATTTT. It is translated as CASSYVQGENQPQHF.

This rearrangement joins TRBV5-4 to TRBJ1-2; D gene unclear. V was trimmed by 0 bases and J by 2 bases, leaving 8 bases between them. The CDR3 is 14 amino acids. Per germline, CDR1 SGHNT and CDR2 YYREEE (reference sequence). The CDR3 bases are TGTGCCAGCAGCTTGGTTGGCCGCAACTATGGCTACACCTTC. As protein: CASSLVGRNYGYTF.

This clone turned up a few times. The rearrangement links TRBV27 to TRBJ1-1; 7 bases are shared with TRBD1. The CDR3 consists of 12 residues. V shed 5 bases, J shed 6 bases, and the junction held 3 bases outside the gene matches. CDR1 MNHEY and CDR2 SMNVEV come from the germline V gene (reference sequence). This CDR3 is CASSHQGAEAFF. CDR3 in DNA: TGTGCCAGCAGTCACCAGGGGGCTGAAGCTTTCTTT.